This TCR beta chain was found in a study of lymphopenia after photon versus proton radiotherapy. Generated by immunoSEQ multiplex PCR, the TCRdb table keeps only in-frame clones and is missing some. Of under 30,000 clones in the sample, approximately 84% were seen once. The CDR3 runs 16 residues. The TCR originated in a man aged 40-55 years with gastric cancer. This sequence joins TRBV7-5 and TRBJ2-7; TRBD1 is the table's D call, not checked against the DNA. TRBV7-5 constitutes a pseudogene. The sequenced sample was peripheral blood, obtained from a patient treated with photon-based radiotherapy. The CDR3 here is CARSLDKGAGSYEQYF. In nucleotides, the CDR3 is TGTGCCAGAAGCTTAGATAAGGGGGCGGGCTCCTACGAGCAGTACTTC.